One sample yielded the 31 T cell receptor beta chains listed below, sequenced in a study of breast tumors, draining lymph nodes, adjacent tissues (dated by TCRdb to 2015 to 2016). The library came from multiplex PCR. Sequencer: Illumina HiSeq 2000. TCRdb's own reprocessing of the public reads used fastp at Q25 and MiXCR and kept productive beta chains. Rows are unified per CDR3 protein, each entry keeping the most common DNA and genes. This sample comprises under 150,000 distinct CDR3 sequences, approximately 22% of them detected only once. The ten largest clonotypes hold 2.2% of the sample. The axillary draining lymph nodes of breast cancer patients were the source of the lymph node samples. The sequenced sample was axillary lymph node tissue. The source is a female donor with breast cancer. Some clones in this sample may be carry-over from other donors' samples.

About this clonotype: This CDR3 fails to terminate in the conserved phenylalanine or tryptophan, so it likely reflects a read error. The rearrangement links TRBV3-1 to TRBJ2-7; 9 bases align to TRBD2. With 11 bases clipped from V and 4 bases from J, the junction kept 9 bases outside the gene matches. Per the germline V gene, CDR1 is LGHDT and CDR2 is YNNKEL (reference sequence). The length of the CDR3 is 13 residues. The CDR3 coding sequence is TGTGCCGTGCAGGGGACTAGCTCTTACGAGCAGTACTCC. It translates to CAVQGTSSYEQYS.

This clonotype occurred a few times. Its ends do not fully match the called genes, so a read error is possible. The chain couples TRBV19 to TRBJ2-7; possible D gene TRBD1, 6 bases. The CDR3 sequence is 13 residues long. Germline V lookup: CDR1 LNHDA, CDR2 SQIVND (reference sequence). CDR3 coding DNA: TGTGCCGGTAGAAATACAGGGTCCTACGAGCAGTACTTC. Protein: CAGRNTGSYEQYF.

This clonotype was seen ten or more times. This chain uses TRBV7-9 with TRBJ2-7; the D is unclear. Trimming stripped 3 bases from V and 0 bases from J, with 9 bases between. The CDR3 has 14 residues. Looked up from germline, CDR1 is SEHNR and CDR2 is FQNEAQ (reference sequence). The CDR3: CASSFRGDSYEQYF. In DNA form, the CDR3 reads TGTGCCAGCAGCTTTAGAGGAGACTCCTACGAGCAGTACTTC.

The chain has TRBV6-5 and TRBJ1-3; no clear D gene. In germline, CDR1 is MNHEY, CDR2 SVGAGI. V shed 0 bases and J shed 4 bases, with 19 bases lying between them. This CDR3 has 18 residues. CDR3 amino acids: CASSYSRSLDPLGNTIYF. The CDR3 nucleotides are TGTGCCAGCAGTTACTCGAGAAGCTTGGACCCTCTGGGAAACACCATATATTTT.

This clonotype was counted ten times or more. V and J are TRBV5-1 and TRBJ2-2, with D perhaps matching TRBD1 (6 bases). The CDR3 consists of 14 residues. V dropped 4 bases and J dropped 5 bases, with 12 bases sitting between them. Germline V lookup: CDR1 SGHRS, CDR2 YFSETQ. CDR3: CASSRQGRTGELFF. DNA of the CDR3: TGCGCCAGCAGCCGGCAGGGGCGGACCGGGGAGCTGTTTTTT.

This clonotype was seen at least ten times. CDR3 coding DNA: TGCAGTGCTGTGACGGGACTAAGGACGAGCACCTACAATGAGCAGTTCTTC. It encodes CSAVTGLRTSTYNEQFF. The J gene is TRBJ2-1, the V gene TRBV20-1; 7 bases align to TRBD2. Germline loops: CDR1 DFQATT, CDR2 SNEGSKA (reference sequence). The V segment lost 5 bases and the J segment 2 bases; nucleotides outside the gene matches: 15. The CDR3 loop spans 17 amino acids.

J is TRBJ2-5 and V is TRBV19; weak D call: TRBD2 (6 bases). Per germline, CDR1 LNHDA and CDR2 SQIVND (reference sequence). The V end was cut by 4 bases, the J end by 7 bases, with 16 bases between. This CDR3 spans 14 amino acids. CDR3 loop: CASSTRDFGGTQYF. CDR3 nucleotide sequence: TGTGCCAGTAGTACGCGGGACTTCGGCGGGACCCAGTACTTC.

This clonotype was recorded at least ten times. The chain combines TRBV7-2 with TRBJ2-1; 12 bases align to TRBD2. Trimming at V came to 5 bases and at J to 9 bases, leaving 11 bases not matched to a gene. This CDR3 comprises 16 residues. Germline CDR1 and CDR2: SGHTA and FQGNSA. The CDR3 region has the DNA TGTGCCAGCAGCCCAAATCCCCTAGCGGGAGGGCCTGAGCAGTTCTTC. Protein sequence: CASSPNPLAGGPEQFF.

The chain links TRBV5-1 to TRBJ1-1; TRBD1 matches 7 bases. The CDR3 is made up of 14 amino acids. The ends lost 2 bases at V and 6 bases at J; junction bases unmatched: 7. In germline, CDR1 is SGHRS, CDR2 YFSETQ. CDR3 sequence reads: CASSFTGAGSEAFF. CDR3 bases: TGCGCCAGCAGCTTCACAGGGGCCGGATCTGAAGCTTTCTTT. The entire variable domain, with the rest obtained from reference TRBV5-1 and TRBJ1-1, is as follows: KAGVTQTPRYLIKTRGQQVTLSCSPISGHRSVSWYQQTPGQGLQFLFEYFSETQRNKGNFPGRFSGRQFSNSRSEMNVSTLELGDSALYLCASSFTGAGSEAFFGQGTRLTVV.

With respect to this clonotype: A much larger clone is a single base away; this may be a read error. V gene TRBV2 combines with J gene TRBJ2-7, with TRBD2 matching over 7 bases. V was pared by 5 bases and J by 0 bases, with 10 bases of the junction left unmatched. This CDR3 is built from 16 residues. Germline V gene sequence: CDR1 SNHLY, CDR2 FYNNEI. CDR3 bases: TGTGCCAGCAGTCCTGAACTAGCGCGGAGCTCCTACGAGCAGTACTTC. Encoded protein: CASSPELARSSYEQYF.

Concerning this clonotype: A much larger clonotype is one base distant, so this may be a read error. The chain couples TRBV11-2 to TRBJ2-1, with 7 bases matching TRBD1. Unmatched junction bases numbered 9, after V lost 1 base and J lost 15 bases. The CDR3 is 13 amino acids. CDR1 and CDR2 from the germline V gene are SGHAT and FQNNGV. In DNA form, the CDR3 reads TGTGCCAGCAGCTTAGGCCGACAGGGTGGGCGGTTCTTC. It encodes CASSLGRQGGRFF.

This clonotype was counted at least ten times. The chain has TRBV12-3 or TRBV12-4 and TRBJ2-5; no definite D call. The ends were cut back, 4 bases at V and 0 bases at J, with 9 bases in the middle. The CDR3 is made up of 14 amino acids. CDR3 region: CASSSPTNQETQYF. CDR3 nucleotide sequence: TGTGCCAGCAGTTCCCCAACAAACCAAGAGACCCAGTACTTC.

This clonotype was detected ten times or more. The CDR3 bases are TGCGCCAGCAGTGAGCAGGGTTACAATGAGCAGTTCTTC. Translation gives CASSEQGYNEQFF. The V call is TRBV10-1, the J call TRBJ2-1; D is perhaps TRBD1 (5 bases). The germline gives CDR1 WNHNN, CDR2 SYGVQD (reference sequence). This CDR3 is 13 amino acids long. V was shortened by 2 bases and J by 4 bases, with 6 bases between the two germline ends.

V usage is TRBV6-2 or TRBV6-3 and J usage is TRBJ1-5, with D hard to call. Trimming pared 5 bases from V and 5 bases from J, leaving 16 bases between. The CDR3 has 15 amino acids. Looked up from germline, CDR1 is MNHEY and CDR2 is SVGEGT. The CDR3 nucleotides are TGTGCCAGCAGTGACCAAAGAGCCGGGTATCAGCCCCAGCATTTT. Amino acid sequence: CASSDQRAGYQPQHF.

This clonotype was observed a few times. A much larger clone sits a single nucleotide away, making a read error possible. The CDR3 does not end in the conserved phenylalanine or tryptophan, so this is likely a read error. The chain recombines TRBV7-2 with TRBJ2-3, with D tentatively TRBD2 (5 bases). The germline gives CDR1 SGHTA, CDR2 FQGNSA. Trimming shortened V by 0 bases and J by 5 bases, and 9 bases separated the two germline ends. The CDR3 totals 14 residues. The CDR3 loop reads CASSLAGVQDTQYL. CDR3 coding DNA: TGTGCCAGCAGCTTAGCGGGAGTTCAAGATACGCAGTATCTT.

Details on this clonotype: An end of the junction does not agree with germline; a read error may underlie this. The V and J genes are TRBV9 and TRBJ1-6; the D gene is possibly TRBD1 (6 bases). The CDR3 runs to 15 residues. Germline CDR1 SGDLS, CDR2 YYNGEE. CDR3 coding DNA: TGTGCCAGCAGCGCGGGGGGCTCCCATAATTCACCCCTCCACTTT. It is translated as CASSAGGSHNSPLHF. The whole variable domain, filled in from reference TRBV9 and TRBJ1-6, reads DSGVTQTPKHLITATGQRVTLRCSPRSGDLSVYWYQQSLDQGLQFLIQYYNGEERAKGNILERFSAQQFPDLHSELNLSSLELGDSALYFCASSAGGSHNSPLHFGNGTRLTVT.

This clonotype was found many times. The chain has TRBV4-1 and TRBJ2-1, with 7 bases that match TRBD1. Germline V gene data show CDR1 as MGHRA and CDR2 as YSYEKL. The CDR3 has 16 amino acids. V shed 1 base and J 2 bases; nucleotides not matched to a gene: 5. CDR3 sequence (DNA): TGCGCCAGCAGCCAAGGGTGGCAGGGGGCCTACAATGAGCAGTTCTTC. Encoded protein: CASSQGWQGAYNEQFF.

This clonotype was recorded many times. The gene calls are TRBV5-1 and TRBJ2-7; D gene unclear. V lost 9 bases and J 5 bases, leaving 15 bases between the germline ends. The CDR3 is made up of 12 amino acids. From germline, CDR1 is SGHRS and CDR2 YFSETQ. This CDR3 reads CATLCECHEQYF. The CDR3, as DNA: TGCGCCACTCTGTGCGAGTGCCACGAGCAGTACTTC.

There are many counts of this clonotype. The J gene is TRBJ2-7, the V gene TRBV6-1; D remains ambiguous. V was pared by 6 bases and J by 2 bases, with 11 bases between. Per the germline V gene, CDR1 is MNHNS and CDR2 is SASEGT. The CDR3 has 13 residues. CDR3 loop: CASRPSRPYEQYF. The DNA of the CDR3 is TGTGCCAGCAGGCCAAGCAGACCCTACGAGCAGTACTTC.

The CDR3 region has the DNA TGTGCCAGCAGCTTAGATAACACTGAAGCTTTCTTT. As protein: CASSLDNTEAFF. V and J are TRBV11-3 and TRBJ1-1; D uncertain. The CDR3 loop spans 12 amino acids. V was cut by 0 bases and J by 2 bases, with 1 base left in between. Germline loops: CDR1 SGHNT, CDR2 YENEEA.

This chain connects TRBV25-1 to TRBJ1-5; possible D gene TRBD1, 5 bases. The V gene's germline CDR1 is MGHDK and CDR2 SYGVNS. The CDR3 runs to 13 residues. With 4 bases removed from V and 11 bases from J, the gap between germline ends came to 15 bases. The CDR3 loop is CASSGTPVGAQHF. CDR3 nucleotide sequence: TGTGCCAGCAGTGGGACCCCCGTGGGGGCCCAGCATTTT. The full variable domain, completed using reference TRBV25-1 and TRBJ1-5, is EADIYQTPRYLVIGTGKKITLECSQTMGHDKMYWYQQDPGMELHLIHYSYGVNSTEKGDLSSESTVSRIRTEHFPLTLESARPSHTSQYLCASSGTPVGAQHFGDGTRLSIL.

This clonotype was seen many times. The chain uses TRBV9 and TRBJ2-2, with TRBD2 matching over 13 bases. V trimming: 3 bases; J trimming: 6 bases; junction bases outside the gene matches: 8. In germline, CDR1 is SGDLS, CDR2 YYNGEE. The CDR3 has 17 amino acids. CDR3 protein: CASSGLAGGGVAGELFF. The DNA of the CDR3 is TGTGCCAGCAGCGGACTAGCGGGAGGTGGAGTCGCCGGGGAGCTGTTTTTT. The variable domain in full, with the rest retrieved from reference TRBV9 and TRBJ2-2, is DSGVTQTPKHLITATGQRVTLRCSPRSGDLSVYWYQQSLDQGLQFLIQYYNGEERAKGNILERFSAQQFPDLHSELNLSSLELGDSALYFCASSGLAGGGVAGELFFGEGSRLTVL.

This clonotype was seen ten or more times. The chain couples TRBV12-3 or TRBV12-4 to TRBJ2-7; 7 bases map to TRBD1. CDR3 size: 14 residues. V dropped 7 bases and J dropped 3; count of bases not matched to a gene: 9. CDR3 amino acids: CASTQGTELYEQYF. Here the CDR3 DNA reads TGTGCCAGCACGCAAGGGACAGAACTCTACGAGCAGTACTTC.

This clonotype was counted many times. The gene calls are TRBV18 and TRBJ2-2; 7 nucleotides line up with TRBD2. The junction had 2 bases not matched to a gene; V was cut back by 1 base and J by 6 bases. The CDR3 consists of 14 residues. Germline values: CDR1 KGHSH, CDR2 LQKENI. The CDR3 loop is CASSPREGAGELFF. The CDR3 region has the DNA TGTGCCAGCTCACCACGGGAGGGCGCCGGGGAGCTGTTTTTT.

In this sample, this clonotype turned up many times. The genes are TRBV12-3 or TRBV12-4 and TRBJ2-5, with D unclear. The CDR3 sequence is 12 residues long. With 4 bases removed from V and 4 bases from J, the gap between germline ends came to 7 bases. CDR3 protein: CASSSDGETQYF. The CDR3 nucleotides are TGTGCCAGCAGTTCCGATGGAGAGACCCAGTACTTC.

In this sample, this clonotype turned up many times. One end of the junction does not line up with germline, which may come from a read error. V and J are TRBV20-1 and TRBJ2-7, with 9 bases identical to TRBD2. The V gene's germline CDR1 is DFQATT and CDR2 SNEGSKA (reference sequence). The CDR3 has 15 amino acids. The DNA for the CDR3 is TGCAGTGCTAGCGAGACCGGGACTAGCTCCGACGAGCAGTACTTC. Translating it yields CSASETGTSSDEQYF.

This clonotype was seen ten or more times. The chain recombines TRBV18 with TRBJ2-1; D not certain. Per the germline V gene, CDR1 is KGHSH and CDR2 is LQKENI. Trimming shortened V by 0 bases and J by 9 bases, and 9 bases separated the two germline ends. The CDR3 spans 13 residues. This CDR3 reads CASSPPADGEQFF. The CDR3 coding sequence is TGTGCCAGCTCACCACCGGCAGATGGTGAGCAGTTCTTC.

This clonotype has at least ten counts. The chain recombines TRBV13 with TRBJ2-3; D gene uncertain. CDR1 is PRHDT and CDR2 is FYEKMQ in the germline V gene (reference sequence). The CDR3 loop spans 13 amino acids. V lost 0 bases and J lost 4, with 5 bases in between. The CDR3: CASSLGAADTQYF. The CDR3 DNA sequence: TGTGCCAGCAGCTTAGGCGCCGCAGATACGCAGTATTTT. Together with reference TRBV13 and TRBJ2-3, the CDR3 gives the full variable domain: AAGVIQSPRHLIKEKRETATLKCYPIPRHDTVYWYQQGPGQDPQFLISFYEKMQSDKGSIPDRFSAQQFSDYHSELNMSSLELGDSALYFCASSLGAADTQYFGPGTRLTVL.

V gene TRBV28 combines with J gene TRBJ1-2; no firm D call. The CDR3 loop spans 14 amino acids. Germline assignment: CDR1 MDHEN and CDR2 SYDVKM. Trimming took off 5 bases at V and 3 bases at J, with 13 bases between the two ends. DNA of the CDR3: TGTGCCAGCAGTCCTCTCTACGGACACTATGGCTACACCTTC. It is translated as CASSPLYGHYGYTF.

This clonotype was counted many times. V is TRBV9 and J is TRBJ2-7; D gene unclear. Germline CDR1 is SGDLS and CDR2 is YYNGEE. The CDR3 consists of 15 residues. Deletions cut 4 bases from V and 1 base from J, with 15 bases between. The CDR3 nucleotides are TGTGCCAGCAGCCCAGCCGATCGGACGTCCTACGAGCAGTACTTC. As protein: CASSPADRTSYEQYF.

This clonotype has a count of ten or more. The chain joins TRBV18 to TRBJ1-2; D is uncertain. Trimming cost V 3 bases and J 2 bases, with 13 bases left between them. There are 15 residues in the CDR3. CDR1 KGHSH and CDR2 LQKENI come from the germline V gene. The CDR3 coding sequence is TGTGCCAGCTCACCGTCGACATTGGGCAACTATGGCTACACCTTC. Its protein is CASSPSTLGNYGYTF.